This entry lists 18 T cell receptor beta chains sequenced from one sample in a study of a mutant IDH1 vaccine in newly diagnosed glioma. Profiling relied on immunoSEQ multiplex PCR, and the TCRdb table lists in-frame clones only, not all of them. This sample yields about 96,000 clones, of which about 80% are seen a single time; around 7.5% belongs to the top ten. Sample time point: baseline, week 1 (first vaccination visit). Treatment defined: pre-vaccination baseline after standard-of-care therapy. The sequencing here drew on PBMCs, taken from a glioma patient treated with radiotherapy, temozolomide or both. These receptors were taken from a man aged 40-49 years with glioma.

The V gene is TRBV6-5, the J gene TRBJ1-1; a possible D gene is TRBD1 (6 bases). The V end was cut by 6 bases, the J end by 4 bases, with 12 bases between. Germline CDR1 and CDR2: MNHEY and SVGAGI. CDR3 length equals 13 residues. The CDR3 reads CASSEGVSTEAFF. CDR3 sequence (DNA): TGTGCCAGCAGCGAGGGGGTTTCCACTGAAGCTTTCTTT.

V usage is TRBV7-9 and J usage is TRBJ2-3; weak D call: TRBD2 (6 bases). The CDR3 is made up of 16 amino acids. The germline V gene encodes CDR1 SEHNR and CDR2 FQNEAQ (reference sequence). V lost 3 bases and J lost 0, with 13 bases in between. The CDR3 is CASSFNTGTSTDTQYF. DNA of the CDR3: TGTGCCAGCAGCTTCAATACGGGGACTAGCACAGATACGCAGTATTTT.

The chain recombines TRBV5-6 with TRBJ2-2; a weak D match, TRBD1 (6 bases). Trimming stripped 6 bases from V and 1 base from J, with 10 bases between. CDR3 length: 14 residues. CDR1 is SGHDT, CDR2 YYEEEE, per germline. The CDR3 DNA is TGTGCCAGCAAGAGACAGGTGAACACCGGGGAGCTGTTTTTT. Translation: CASKRQVNTGELFF.

The rearrangement links TRBV6-4 to TRBJ2-2; a possible D gene is TRBD2 (5 bases). CDR3 size: 16 residues. Germline V gene lookup returns CDR1 MRHNA and CDR2 SNTAGT. Trimming stripped 0 bases from V and 5 bases from J, with 13 bases between. The CDR3 loop is CASSDSGLAATGELFF. DNA of the CDR3: TGTGCCAGCAGTGACTCGGGCCTAGCAGCTACCGGGGAGCTGTTTTTT.

The genes are TRBV9 and TRBJ1-1; D not certain. Trimming removed 2 bases at V and 1 base at J, with 15 bases between. The CDR3 spans 16 residues. The germline gives CDR1 SGDLS, CDR2 YYNGEE. This CDR3 is CASSVLLDTANTEAFF. The CDR3 coding sequence is TGTGCCAGCAGCGTCCTCTTAGACACGGCGAACACTGAAGCTTTCTTT.

This clone was seen only once. CDR3 sequence reads: CASSSSLASSYNEQFF. The CDR3 DNA reads TGTGCCAGCAGCTCCTCGCTAGCTAGCTCCTACAATGAGCAGTTCTTC. The chain carries TRBV7-3 and TRBJ2-1; tentatively, D is TRBD2 (5 bases). Germline-derived CDR1 and CDR2 are SGHTA and FQGTGA. V was shortened by 4 bases and J by 0 bases, with 13 bases between the two germline ends. The CDR3 spans 16 residues.

This clone was seen a single time. The chain joins TRBV4-1 to TRBJ1-4; 10 nucleotides line up with TRBD1. Germline loops: CDR1 MGHRA, CDR2 YSYEKL. The CDR3 covers 14 residues. With 5 bases clipped from V and 11 bases from J, the junction kept 8 bases outside the gene matches. Here the CDR3 reads CASSTPGQGMKLFF. DNA for the CDR3: TGCGCCAGCAGCACACCGGGACAGGGGATGAAACTGTTTTTT.

This clone was counted between two and nine times. The sample contains more than one DNA sequence encoding this CDR3. The gene calls are TRBV2 and TRBJ2-7, with unresolved D. The germline CDR1 and CDR2 sequences are SNHLY and FYNNEI. Trimming removed 4 bases from V and 4 bases from J, with 2 bases in between. The CDR3 totals 10 residues. For the CDR3, the DNA is TGTGCCAGCAGTGGGTACGAGCAGTACTTC. This encodes CASSGYEQYF.

The chain is built from TRBV7-6 and TRBJ1-6; D perhaps matches TRBD1 (6 bases). Germline CDR1 is SGHVS and CDR2 is FNYEAQ. V shed 5 bases and J shed 10 bases, with 15 bases lying between them. There are 14 residues in the CDR3. CDR3 in amino acids: CASSPSGGGSPLHF. The CDR3 DNA reads TGTGCCAGCAGCCCGTCCGGAGGGGGGTCACCCCTCCACTTT. The entire variable domain, with the rest obtained from reference TRBV7-6 and TRBJ1-6, is as follows: GAGVSQSPRYKVTKRGQDVALRCDPISGHVSLYWYRQALGQGPEFLTYFNYEAQQDKSGLPNDRFSAERPEGSISTLTIQRTEQRDSAMYRCASSPSGGGSPLHFGNGTRLTVT.

This CDR3 reads CSVEGVGNTDTQYF. The CDR3 nucleotides read TGCAGCGTTGAGGGGGTGGGAAACACAGATACGCAGTATTTT. The chain joins TRBV29-1 to TRBJ2-3, with D perhaps matching TRBD1 or TRBD2 (5 bases each). From germline, CDR1 is SQVTM and CDR2 ANQGSEA. The CDR3 runs to 14 residues. The V and J ends lost 3 bases and 2 bases respectively, with 12 bases between them.

The chain recombines TRBV4-3 with TRBJ2-1; 8 bases match TRBD1. The CDR3 runs 16 residues. From germline, CDR1 is LGHNA and CDR2 YSLEER. Germline trimming cut 3 bases from V and 2 bases from J; bases unmatched to any gene: 6. Here the CDR3 DNA reads TGCGCCAGCAGCCACGATTGGACAGGGACCTACAATGAGCAGTTCTTC. Translation gives CASSHDWTGTYNEQFF.

The chain carries TRBV30 and TRBJ2-5; maybe TRBD2 (6 bases). This CDR3 region has 12 residues. CDR1 is GTSNPN, CDR2 SVGIG, per germline (reference sequence). V was clipped by 0 bases and J by 4 bases, with 6 bases between them. The DNA for the CDR3 is TGTGCCTGGAGTGTGGGGGGAGAGACCCAGTACTTC. Translating it yields CAWSVGGETQYF.

V and J are TRBV15 and TRBJ2-7; no definite D call. CDR3 length: 13 residues. The V end was cut by 0 bases, the J end by 3 bases, with 6 bases between. The V gene's germline CDR1 is LNHNV and CDR2 YYDKDF (reference sequence). The CDR3 spells CATSRDPGYEQYF. In nucleotides, the CDR3 is TGTGCCACCAGCAGAGATCCGGGCTACGAGCAGTACTTC. The whole variable domain, remainder taken from reference TRBV15 and TRBJ2-7, is DAMVIQNPRYQVTQFGKPVTLSCSQTLNHNVMYWYQQKSSQAPKLLFHYYDKDFNNEADTPDNFQSRRPNTSFCFLDIRSPGLGDTAMYLCATSRDPGYEQYFGPGTRLTVT.

The chain combines TRBV11-2 with TRBJ2-7; 9 bases match TRBD2. Germline V gives CDR1 SGHAT, CDR2 FQNNGV. Trimming cost V 8 bases and J 6 bases; bases outside gene matches: 11. The CDR3 has 14 residues. The CDR3 nucleotides read TGTGCCAGCCGACGGCTAGCGGGGAGTAGCGAGCAGTACTTC. Translated, it gives CASRRLAGSSEQYF. Using reference TRBV11-2 and TRBJ2-7 for the parts outside the CDR3, the full variable domain is EAGVAQSPRYKIIEKRQSVAFWCNPISGHATLYWYQQILGQGPKLLIQFQNNGVVDDSQLPKDRFSAERLKGVDSTLKIQPAKLEDSAVYLCASRRLAGSSEQYFGPGTRLTVT.

The rearrangement uses TRBV4-1 and TRBJ2-5, with D maybe TRBD2 (7 bases). CDR3 size: 16 residues. Germline V gene data show CDR1 as MGHRA and CDR2 as YSYEKL. Trimming left V 4 bases short and J 5 bases short, with 20 bases between. This CDR3 reads CASSLEGGLAVETQYF. The CDR3 DNA reads TGCGCCAGCAGCCTCGAGGGGGGGCTAGCGGTTGAGACCCAGTACTTC.

V and J are TRBV5-5 and TRBJ2-1; 11 bases align to TRBD1. The CDR3 runs 17 residues. The V segment lost 0 bases and the J segment 4 bases; nucleotides outside the gene matches: 6. Germline assignment: CDR1 SGHKS and CDR2 YYEKEE (reference sequence). The CDR3 region is CASSLGTGGLPYNEQFF. CDR3 nucleotide sequence: TGTGCCAGCAGCTTGGGGACAGGGGGCCTCCCTTACAATGAGCAGTTCTTC.

This clone showed up just once. The chain recombines TRBV5-5 with TRBJ2-4; 7 positions agree with TRBD1. The CDR3 contains 13 residues. Per the germline V gene, CDR1 is SGHKS and CDR2 is YYEKEE (reference sequence). V gave up 5 bases and J gave up 3 bases; unmatched junction bases: 2. The CDR3 here is CASSGTDKNIQYF. The CDR3 DNA reads TGTGCCAGCAGTGGGACAGACAAAAACATTCAGTACTTC.

The chain carries TRBV18 and TRBJ2-7; possible D gene TRBD1, 6 bases. The CDR3 is made up of 13 amino acids. The germline V and J ends were trimmed by 2 bases and 3 bases, with 8 bases remaining between them. In germline, CDR1 is KGHSH, CDR2 LQKENI. The DNA for the CDR3 is TGTGCCAGCTCACCAACAGGGAACTACGAGCAGTACTTC. It yields the protein CASSPTGNYEQYF.